Below are 3 T cell receptor beta chains sequenced from a single sample in a study of cytomegalovirus exposure and HLA in healthy donors. The PCR made use of 60 Vbeta and 13 Jbeta primers. Measured with immunoSEQ multiplex PCR; TCRdb has only the in-frame clones, and not every one. The repertoire holds around 200,000 clones, with roughly 85% as singletons. The sequencing sample was made of PBMCs. Receptors were obtained from a woman in her forties or fifties in good health and CMV-seronegative.

V is TRBV9 and J is TRBJ2-1, with D maybe TRBD2 (7 bases). Per the germline V gene, CDR1 is SGDLS and CDR2 is YYNGEE. Trimming removed 5 bases at V and 5 bases at J, with 14 bases between. The CDR3 is 14 residues long. The CDR3 spells CASRGGGRDNEQFF. CDR3 nucleotides: TGTGCCAGCAGAGGGGGGGGACGGGACAATGAGCAGTTCTTC.

This chain links TRBV6-4 with TRBJ1-2, with TRBD1 matching 7 bases. Trimming cost V 0 bases and J 5 bases; bases outside gene matches: 12. Germline CDR1 reads MRHNA; CDR2 reads SNTAGT. This CDR3 is built from 17 residues. This chain's CDR3 is CASSDSSGQGGVYGYTF. For the CDR3, the DNA is TGTGCCAGCAGTGACTCCTCGGGGCAGGGGGGAGTATATGGCTACACCTTC.

The V call is TRBV7-2, the J call TRBJ2-7; TRBD1 aligns across 7 bases. The germline CDR1 and CDR2 sequences are SGHTA and FQGNSA. The CDR3 consists of 14 residues. The V gene end was trimmed by 5 bases and the J gene end by 3 bases; junction bases not matched to a gene: 7. The CDR3 spells CASSPDRSYYEQYF. The CDR3 coding sequence is TGTGCCAGCAGCCCGGACAGGAGCTACTACGAGCAGTACTTC.